This passage covers 3 T cell receptor beta chains from one sample sequenced in a study of blood T cell repertoires in COVID-19 (dated by TCRdb to 2018 to 2020). Library preparation was by the immunoSEQ multiplex PCR assay. TCRdb carries this immuneACCESS record with in-frame sequences only. Its versions omit some clonotypes, under half of them owing to an unresolved V gene in the studies checked, with the rest unexplained. The sample records around 200,000 clones, more than 75% of which are singletons. The ten largest make up roughly 2.5% of the sample. Sequenced input: peripheral blood. Receptor source: a man aged 40-55 years with active or convalescent COVID-19.

As regards this clone: Other DNA sequences from this sample encode an identical CDR3 as well. The chain combines TRBV24-1 with TRBJ2-2; D gene uncertain. The CDR3 is made up of 15 amino acids. The ends were cut back, 0 bases at V and 3 bases at J, with 7 bases in the middle. Per the germline V gene, CDR1 is KGHDR and CDR2 is SFDVKD. CDR3: CATSDLNSYTGELFF. CDR3 bases: TGTGCCACCAGTGATTTGAACAGTTACACCGGGGAGCTGTTTTTT.

The chain carries TRBV3-1 (or the pseudogene TRBV3-2) and TRBJ1-2, with D uncertain. The length of the CDR3 is 12 residues. Per the germline V gene, CDR1 is LGHDT and CDR2 is YNNKEL (reference sequence). V lost 1 base and J lost 8, with 8 bases in between. CDR3 sequence reads: CASSQVEHGYTF. As DNA, the CDR3 is TGTGCCAGCAGCCAAGTCGAGCACGGCTACACCTTC.

V and J are TRBV6-5 and TRBJ1-2; D perhaps matches TRBD1 (5 bases). Germline V lookup: CDR1 MNHEY, CDR2 SVGAGI. Trimming took off 0 bases at V and 8 bases at J, with 10 bases between the two ends. The CDR3 extends over 13 amino acids. DNA for the CDR3: TGTGCCAGCAGTTACTCCAGGGAGGGAGGCTACACCTTC. Its translation: CASSYSREGGYTF.